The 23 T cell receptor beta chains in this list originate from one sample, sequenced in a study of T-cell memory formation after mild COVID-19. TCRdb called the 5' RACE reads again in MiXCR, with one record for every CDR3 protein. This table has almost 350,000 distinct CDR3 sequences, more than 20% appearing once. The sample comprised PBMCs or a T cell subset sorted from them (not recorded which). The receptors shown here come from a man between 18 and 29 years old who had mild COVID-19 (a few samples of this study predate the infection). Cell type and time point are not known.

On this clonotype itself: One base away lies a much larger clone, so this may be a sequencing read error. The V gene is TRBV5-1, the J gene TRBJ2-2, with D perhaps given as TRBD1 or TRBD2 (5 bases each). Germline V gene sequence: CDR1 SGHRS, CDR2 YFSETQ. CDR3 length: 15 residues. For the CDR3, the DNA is TGCGCCAGCAATGATTTGGTGGAGGACACCGTGGAGCTGTTTTTT. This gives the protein CASNDLVEDTVELFF. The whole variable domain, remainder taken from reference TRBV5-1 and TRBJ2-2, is KAGVTQTPRYLIKTRGQQVTLSCSPISGHRSVSWYQQTPGQGLQFLFEYFSETQRNKGNFPGRFSGRQFSNSRSEMNVSTLELGDSALYLCASNDLVEDTVELFFGEGSRLTVL.

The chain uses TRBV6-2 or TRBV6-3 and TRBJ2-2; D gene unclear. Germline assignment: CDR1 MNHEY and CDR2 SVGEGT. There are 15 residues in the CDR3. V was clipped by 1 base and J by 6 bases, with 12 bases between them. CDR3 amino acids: CASSYFGQAAGELFF. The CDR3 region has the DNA TGTGCCAGCAGTTACTTCGGTCAAGCCGCCGGGGAGCTGTTTTTT.

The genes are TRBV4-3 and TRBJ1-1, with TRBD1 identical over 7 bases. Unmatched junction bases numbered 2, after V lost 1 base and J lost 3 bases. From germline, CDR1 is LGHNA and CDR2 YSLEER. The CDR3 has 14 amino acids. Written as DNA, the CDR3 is TGCGCCAGCAGCCAAGTGCAGGGGGACACTGAAGCTTTCTTT. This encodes CASSQVQGDTEAFF.

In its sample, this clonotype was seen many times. The CDR3 here is CASSYRGDQPQHF. The CDR3 region has the DNA TGTGCCAGCAGCTACAGAGGGGACCAGCCCCAGCATTTT. The chain employs TRBV6-5 and TRBJ1-5; possible D gene TRBD1, 5 bases. This CDR3 has 13 residues. Germline V CDR1 and CDR2: MNHEY, SVGAGI. Trimming removed 6 bases from V and 7 bases from J, with 13 bases in between.

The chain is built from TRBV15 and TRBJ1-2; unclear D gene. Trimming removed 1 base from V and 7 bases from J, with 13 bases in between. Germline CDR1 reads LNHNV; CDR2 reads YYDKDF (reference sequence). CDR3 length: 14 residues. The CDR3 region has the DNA TGTGCCACCAGCAGAGTTGGTGCCGCCGGTGGCTACACCTTC. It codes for CATSRVGAAGGYTF.

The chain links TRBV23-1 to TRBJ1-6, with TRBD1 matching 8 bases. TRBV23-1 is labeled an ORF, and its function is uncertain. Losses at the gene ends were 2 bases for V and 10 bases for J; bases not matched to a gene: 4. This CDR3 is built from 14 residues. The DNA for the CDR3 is TGCGCCAGCAGTCAAACAGGGGGTGACTCACCCCTCCACTTT. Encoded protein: CASSQTGGDSPLHF.

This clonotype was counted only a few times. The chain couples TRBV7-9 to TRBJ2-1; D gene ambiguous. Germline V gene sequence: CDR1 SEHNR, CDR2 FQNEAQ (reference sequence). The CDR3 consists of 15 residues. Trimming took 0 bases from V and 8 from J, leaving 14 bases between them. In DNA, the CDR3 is TGTGCCAGCAGCTTAGCAGGGAACGCCGCTCATGAGCAGTTCTTC. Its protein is CASSLAGNAAHEQFF.

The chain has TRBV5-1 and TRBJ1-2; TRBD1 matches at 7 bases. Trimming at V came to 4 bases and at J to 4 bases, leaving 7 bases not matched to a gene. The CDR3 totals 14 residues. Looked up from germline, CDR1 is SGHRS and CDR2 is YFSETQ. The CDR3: CASSMTGFGYGYTF. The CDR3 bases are TGCGCCAGCAGCATGACAGGGTTCGGCTATGGCTACACCTTC. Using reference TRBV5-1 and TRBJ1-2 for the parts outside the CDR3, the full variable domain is KAGVTQTPRYLIKTRGQQVTLSCSPISGHRSVSWYQQTPGQGLQFLFEYFSETQRNKGNFPGRFSGRQFSNSRSEMNVSTLELGDSALYLCASSMTGFGYGYTFGSGTRLTVV.

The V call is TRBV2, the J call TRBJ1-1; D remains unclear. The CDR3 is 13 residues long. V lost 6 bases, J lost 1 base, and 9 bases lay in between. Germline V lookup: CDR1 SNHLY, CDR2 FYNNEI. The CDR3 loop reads CASSELRNTEAFF. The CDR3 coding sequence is TGTGCCAGCAGCGAACTTAGGAACACTGAAGCTTTCTTT. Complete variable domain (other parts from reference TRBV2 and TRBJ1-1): EPEVTQTPSHQVTQMGQEVILRCVPISNHLYFYWYRQILGQKVEFLVSFYNNEISEKSEIFDDQFSVERPDGSNFTLKIRSTKLEDSAMYFCASSELRNTEAFFGQGTRLTVV.

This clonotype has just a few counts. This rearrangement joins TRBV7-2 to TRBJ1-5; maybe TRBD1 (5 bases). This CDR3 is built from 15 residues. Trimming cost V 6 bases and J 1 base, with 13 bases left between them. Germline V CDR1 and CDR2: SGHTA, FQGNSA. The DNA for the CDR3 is TGTGCCAGCAGTTTTGGGACCGGGAGCAATCAGCCCCAGCATTTT. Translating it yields CASSFGTGSNQPQHF.

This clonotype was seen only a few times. The CDR3 protein is CASSPGSEGEKLFF. CDR3 in DNA: TGTGCCAGCTCACCGGGGTCGGAGGGTGAAAAACTGTTTTTT. The rearrangement joins TRBV18 to TRBJ1-4; no definite D call. Trimming cost V 3 bases and J 7 bases, with 12 bases left between them. This CDR3 is built from 14 residues. Germline CDR1 is KGHSH and CDR2 is LQKENI. Supplemented by reference TRBV18 and TRBJ1-4, the full variable domain reads NAGVMQNPRHLVRRRGQEARLRCSPMKGHSHVYWYRQLPEEGLKFMVYLQKENIIDESGMPKERFSAEFPKEGPSILRIQQVVRGDSAAYFCASSPGSEGEKLFFGSGTQLSVL.

CDR3 sequence: CASSPVPGVEGYF. CDR3 in DNA: TGTGCCAGCTCACCGGTACCGGGAGTGGAGGGGTATTTT. This sequence joins TRBV18 and TRBJ2-3, with a tentative D call TRBD2 (6 bases). Germline V gives CDR1 KGHSH, CDR2 LQKENI. V was pared by 3 bases and J by 14 bases, with 18 bases between. CDR3 length: 13 amino acids.

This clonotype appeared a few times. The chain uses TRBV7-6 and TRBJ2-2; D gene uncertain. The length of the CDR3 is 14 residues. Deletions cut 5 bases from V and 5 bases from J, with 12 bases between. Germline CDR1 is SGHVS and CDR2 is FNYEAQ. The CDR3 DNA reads TGTGCCAGCAGCCCGTTTGCGGAAACCGGGGAGCTGTTTTTT. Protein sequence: CASSPFAETGELFF.

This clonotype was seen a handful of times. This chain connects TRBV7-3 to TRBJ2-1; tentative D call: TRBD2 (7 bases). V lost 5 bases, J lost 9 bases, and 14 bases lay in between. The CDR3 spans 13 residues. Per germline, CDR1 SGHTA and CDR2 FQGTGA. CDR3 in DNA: TGTGCCAGCAGCCTGGGGGGGCTTAGTGAGCAGTTCTTC. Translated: CASSLGGLSEQFF.

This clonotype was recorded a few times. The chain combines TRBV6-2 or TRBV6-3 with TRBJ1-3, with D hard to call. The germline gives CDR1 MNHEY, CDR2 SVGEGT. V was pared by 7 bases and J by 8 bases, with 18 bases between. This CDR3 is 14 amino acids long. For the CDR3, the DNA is TGTGCCAGCAATCTCGAGGAACAGTGGGACACCATATATTTT. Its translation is CASNLEEQWDTIYF.

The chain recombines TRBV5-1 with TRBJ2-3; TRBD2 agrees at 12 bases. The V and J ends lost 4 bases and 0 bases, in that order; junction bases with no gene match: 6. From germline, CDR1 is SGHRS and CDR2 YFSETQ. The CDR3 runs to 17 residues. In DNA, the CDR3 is TGCGCCAGCAGCCTCCGGACTAGCGGGGTTAGCACAGATACGCAGTATTTT. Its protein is CASSLRTSGVSTDTQYF.

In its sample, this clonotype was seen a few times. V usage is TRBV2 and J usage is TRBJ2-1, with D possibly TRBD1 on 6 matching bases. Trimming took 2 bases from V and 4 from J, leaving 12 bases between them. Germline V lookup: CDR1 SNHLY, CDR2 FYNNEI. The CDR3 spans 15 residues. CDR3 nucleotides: TGTGCCAGCAGTGAATTGGGGGCAGGTTACAATGAGCAGTTCTTC. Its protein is CASSELGAGYNEQFF.

CDR3 loop: CASSFNPAGNNEQFF. In DNA form, the CDR3 reads TGCGCCAGCAGCTTTAATCCGGCGGGGAACAATGAGCAGTTCTTC. This chain joins TRBV5-1 and TRBJ2-1; TRBD2 is a possible D gene (6 bases). Per germline, CDR1 SGHRS and CDR2 YFSETQ. The germline V and J ends were trimmed by 2 bases and 5 bases, with 14 bases remaining between them. The CDR3 contains 15 residues. The complete variable domain, with remaining parts taken from reference TRBV5-1 and TRBJ2-1, reads KAGVTQTPRYLIKTRGQQVTLSCSPISGHRSVSWYQQTPGQGLQFLFEYFSETQRNKGNFPGRFSGRQFSNSRSEMNVSTLELGDSALYLCASSFNPAGNNEQFFGPGTRLTVL.

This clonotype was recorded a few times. The chain's CDR3 is CASSQTGDYEQYF. For the CDR3, the DNA is TGCGCCAGCAGCCAAACGGGAGACTACGAGCAGTACTTC. The chain is built from TRBV4-3 and TRBJ2-7; D is perhaps TRBD2 (6 bases). The germline gives CDR1 LGHNA, CDR2 YSLEER. The CDR3 consists of 13 residues. V lost 2 bases to trimming and J lost 3 bases, with 8 bases between them.

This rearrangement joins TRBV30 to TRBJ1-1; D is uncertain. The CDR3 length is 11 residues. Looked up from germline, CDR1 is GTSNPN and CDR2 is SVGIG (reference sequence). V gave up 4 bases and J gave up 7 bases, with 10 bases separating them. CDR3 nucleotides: TGTGCCTGGACCTCGGCGAATGAAGCTTTCTTT. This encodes CAWTSANEAFF.

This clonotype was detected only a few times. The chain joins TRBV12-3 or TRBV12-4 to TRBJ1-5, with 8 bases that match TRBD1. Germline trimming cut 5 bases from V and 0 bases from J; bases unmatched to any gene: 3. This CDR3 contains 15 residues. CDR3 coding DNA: TGTGCCAGCAGTCAACAGGGGGATAGCAATCAGCCCCAGCATTTT. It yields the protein CASSQQGDSNQPQHF.

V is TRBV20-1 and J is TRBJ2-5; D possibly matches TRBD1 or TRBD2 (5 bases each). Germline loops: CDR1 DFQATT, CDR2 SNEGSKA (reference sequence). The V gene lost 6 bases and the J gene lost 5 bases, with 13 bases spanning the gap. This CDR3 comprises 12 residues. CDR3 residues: CSASVGVETQYF. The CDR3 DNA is TGCAGTGCATCGGTGGGGGTGGAGACCCAGTACTTC.

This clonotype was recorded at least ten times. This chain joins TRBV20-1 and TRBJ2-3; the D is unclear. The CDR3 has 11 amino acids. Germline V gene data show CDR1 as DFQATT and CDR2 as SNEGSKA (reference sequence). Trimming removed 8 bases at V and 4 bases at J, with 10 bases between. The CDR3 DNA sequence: TGCAGTCCGCCCCAGGCAGATACGCAGTATTTT. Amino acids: CSPPQADTQYF.